This T cell receptor (beta chain) was sequenced for a study of tumor-infiltrating lymphocytes in localized non-small cell lung cancer. Trimming took 0 bases from V and 4 from J, leaving 16 bases between them. This CDR3 is built from 17 residues. CDR1 is LGHNA and CDR2 is YSLEER in the germline V gene. The sample holds a few counts of this clone. Method: immunoSEQ multiplex PCR; TCRdb's copy keeps in-frame clones and lacks some. Of 12,000 or so clones in the sample, less than 85% are singletons; the top ten hold about an eighth. The source of this sequence is a human donor with non-small cell lung cancer. Sequenced sample: lung tumor tissue. The V call is TRBV4-3, the J call TRBJ1-3; D remains ambiguous. In DNA, the CDR3 is TGCGCCAGCAGCCAAGATCTTGTCGGGCAGGTGGGAAACACCATATATTTT. It translates to CASSQDLVGQVGNTIYF.